The clone carrying this T cell receptor beta chain was seen only a few times. Its antigen is unknown. The data are from a study of vaccination effects on CD4 cells after COVID-19. Study outcomes and limitations: Marked clonal contraction was seen in infection- and vaccine-induced clones late after vaccination. Convalescent patients in the study were few, and early post-infection timepoints were absent.

At the end of 9 to 11 days of culture, CD4+ T cells were isolated. Each culture had half its medium swapped for IL-2 medium on days 3 and 7. Here immunoSEQ multiplex PCR was the method, and the copy in TCRdb shows in-frame clones only, minus some. The sample consists of about 48,000 clones, around 67% of them appearing once. V was clipped by 8 bases and J by 0 bases, with 13 bases between them. Looked up from germline, CDR1 is SEHNR and CDR2 is FQNEAQ (reference sequence). The CDR3 loop spans 14 amino acids. The sequenced sample was CD4+ T cells from PBMCs cultured without peptide, obtained before COVID-19 vaccination. This chain connects TRBV7-9 to TRBJ1-1, with no clear D. This clonotype was obtained from a human donor who received a COVID-19 vaccine. The chain's CDR3 is CASDPTRLNTEAFF. The DNA of the CDR3 is TGTGCCAGCGACCCGACCCGCCTGAACACTGAAGCTTTCTTT.